This T cell receptor beta chain appears in the sequencing data of a study of T-cell reconstitution after alpha-beta-depleted transplantation in children. Whole-study findings and limits: TCRbeta diversity was high at day 60 in some patients (a result of surviving recipient T cells and thymic progenitors). Several hundred expanded graft clones reportedly gave rise to the alpha-beta T cells present about two months after transplant. The authors attributed T-cell counts and diversity one year after transplant mostly to newly produced T cells.

V dropped 5 bases and J dropped 3 bases, with 5 bases sitting between them. Germline V gene lookup returns CDR1 DFQATT and CDR2 SNEGSKA (reference sequence). The length of the CDR3 is 11 residues. Library preparation (for TCRbeta) was performed with unique molecular identifiers. Via MiXCR, TCRdb re-called the PCR reads, giving one row per CDR3 protein. This sample yields over 450,000 distinct CDR3 sequences, of which more than 9% are seen a single time; 2% to 2.5% belongs to the top ten. This clonotype was detected many times. Its antigen is not known. This material consisted of PBMCs, taken before TCRalphabeta/CD19-depleted stem cell transplant. The J gene is TRBJ2-1, the V gene TRBV20-1, with D unclear. This TCR came from a child aged 2-15 years with inherited bone marrow failure, due to receive a stem cell transplant. CDR3 sequence: CSAGYYNEQFF. DNA of the CDR3: TGCAGTGCTGGCTACTACAATGAGCAGTTCTTC.